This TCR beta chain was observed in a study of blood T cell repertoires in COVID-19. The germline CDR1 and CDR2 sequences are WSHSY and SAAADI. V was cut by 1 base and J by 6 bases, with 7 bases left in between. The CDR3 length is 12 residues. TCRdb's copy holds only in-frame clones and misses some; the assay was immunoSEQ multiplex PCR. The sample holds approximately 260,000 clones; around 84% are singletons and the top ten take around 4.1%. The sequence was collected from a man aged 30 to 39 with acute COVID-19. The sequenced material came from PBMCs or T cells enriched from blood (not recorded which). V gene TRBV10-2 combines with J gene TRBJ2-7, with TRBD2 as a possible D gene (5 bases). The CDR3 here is CASSELAREQYV. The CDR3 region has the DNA TGCGCCAGCAGTGAGTTAGCGCGCGAGCAGTACGTC.